This TCR beta chain was documented in a study of Tregs in tolerant kidney transplant recipients. TCRdb's table, derived via immunoSEQ multiplex PCR, lists solely in-frame clones and lacks some. The sample shows 40,000 to 50,000 clones, approximately 89% of them seen only once. Overall study results and limits: The most relevant donor-specific Treg TCRbeta repertoire apparently came from expansion with activated donor B cells. Tolerant patients' donor-specific Tregs expanded beyond overall Tregs, suggesting antigen-driven growth. Some patients' samples used different primers over time, so nucleotide sequences weren't comparable. Biological reproducibility was not directly addressed, but technical replication error appeared minimal.

Related graft donors supplied nonmyeloablative bone marrow transplants, and mixed chimerism was transient. This clone was recorded only once. Antigen unknown. CDR1 is SEHNR and CDR2 is FQNEAQ in the germline V gene (reference sequence). The CDR3 covers 15 residues. Trimming removed 5 bases from V and 1 base from J; junction bases left unmatched: 6. The chain combines TRBV7-9 with TRBJ2-7; TRBD1 agrees at 9 bases. The sequence came from a human patient who received a combined kidney and bone marrow transplant. These T cells may partly come from the graft donor. The source material was CD8+ T cells from blood (PBMCs), sampled 12 months after the transplant. This CDR3 reads CASSGPGTGSYEQYF. CDR3 coding DNA: TGTGCCAGCAGCGGCCCCGGGACAGGGTCCTACGAGCAGTACTTC.